Below, 23 T cell receptor beta chains from the same sample are listed, as sequenced in a study of blood T cell repertoires in COVID-19 (TCRdb year 2020). The method behind the library was the immunoSEQ multiplex PCR assay. What TCRdb holds here is the immuneACCESS table cut down to in-frame rearrangements. Part of the clones is not present; checked against another copy, under half of the missing clones reflect an unresolved V gene, and the others are unexplained. A total of about 200,000 clones appear in this sample, 70% to 90% of them only once. Approximately 6.1% of the sample comes from the top ten. Source material: peripheral blood. The receptors were gathered from a man at least 80 years old with acute or convalescent COVID-19.

The chain has TRBV12-3 or TRBV12-4 and TRBJ2-7; possible D gene TRBD2, 6 bases. The V gene lost 0 bases and the J gene lost 3 bases, with 6 bases spanning the gap. This CDR3 has 13 residues. This CDR3 reads CASSLAGGYEQYF. CDR3 sequence (DNA): TGTGCCAGCAGTTTAGCGGGAGGCTACGAGCAGTACTTC.

The J gene is TRBJ2-1, the V gene TRBV5-4; tentative D call: TRBD2 (5 bases). V lost 3 bases and J lost 2, with 9 bases in between. This CDR3 region has 14 residues. Germline CDR1 SGHNT, CDR2 YYREEE (reference sequence). The CDR3 protein is CASSSPGTYNEQFF. CDR3 coding DNA: TGTGCCAGCAGCTCCCCCGGGACCTACAATGAGCAGTTCTTC.

As regards this clone: The same CDR3 also results from other DNA sequences found in this sample. The chain has TRBV5-1 and TRBJ2-1, with 7 bases aligning to TRBD1. Germline CDR1 and CDR2: SGHRS and YFSETQ. This CDR3 is built from 14 residues. Unmatched junction bases numbered 6, after V lost 4 bases and J lost 5 bases. The CDR3 loop reads CASSPGQENNEQFF. The CDR3 DNA is TGCGCCAGCAGCCCAGGACAGGAGAACAATGAGCAGTTCTTC.

The chain couples TRBV2 to TRBJ2-1; a weak D match, TRBD2 (5 bases). The CDR3 length is 12 residues. V dropped 4 bases and J dropped 9 bases, with 10 bases sitting between them. CDR1 and CDR2 (germline): SNHLY, FYNNEI. CDR3 sequence (DNA): TGTGCCAGCAGTGGGGGTGCGGGTGAGCAGTTCTTC. Translating it yields CASSGGAGEQFF.

V is TRBV19 and J is TRBJ2-1, with 9 positions matching TRBD2. The ends lost 2 bases at V and 6 bases at J; junction bases unmatched: 14. The CDR3 has 18 residues. CDR1 LNHDA and CDR2 SQIVND come from the germline V gene (reference sequence). The CDR3 sequence: CASSILGWGSGSPNEQFF. The DNA of the CDR3 is TGTGCCAGTAGTATACTGGGGTGGGGTAGCGGGAGCCCCAATGAGCAGTTCTTC.

This chain uses TRBV6-4 with TRBJ2-1, with D hard to call. The ends were cut back, 2 bases at V and 7 bases at J, with 21 bases in the middle. CDR1 and CDR2 from the germline V gene are MRHNA and SNTAGT. The CDR3 runs to 17 residues. CDR3 amino acids: CASSDVEKWRRLNEQFF. CDR3 sequence (DNA): TGTGCCAGCAGTGACGTAGAAAAGTGGAGACGCTTAAATGAGCAGTTCTTC.

This clone was recorded only once. The chain combines TRBV27 with TRBJ1-5; no reliable D call. CDR1 MNHEY and CDR2 SMNVEV come from the germline V gene (reference sequence). CDR3 length: 15 amino acids. V was clipped by 3 bases and J by 5 bases, with 14 bases between them. As DNA, the CDR3 is TGTGCCAGCAGTTTTTCGGGGTCGAGGGATCAGCCCCAGCATTTT. This sequence encodes CASSFSGSRDQPQHF.

This clone showed up just a few times. V usage is TRBV29-1 and J usage is TRBJ2-2; a possible D gene is TRBD2 (5 bases). The germline CDR1 and CDR2 sequences are SQVTM and ANQGSEA. CDR3 length equals 14 residues. The germline V and J ends were trimmed by 3 bases and 0 bases, with 8 bases remaining between them. The CDR3 loop is CSVERAANTGELFF. The DNA of the CDR3 is TGCAGCGTTGAGAGGGCCGCGAACACCGGGGAGCTGTTTTTT.

The chain combines TRBV29-1 with TRBJ2-5, with D uncertain. Germline V gene lookup returns CDR1 SQVTM and CDR2 ANQGSEA. V shed 4 bases and J shed 2 bases, with 8 bases lying between them. This CDR3 has 12 amino acids. The CDR3 is CSVVKTQETQYF. For the CDR3, the DNA is TGCAGCGTTGTCAAGACTCAAGAGACCCAGTACTTC.

The chain employs TRBV5-8 and TRBJ2-7; maybe TRBD2 (6 bases). Trimming left V 6 bases short and J 2 bases short, with 15 bases between. The CDR3 contains 14 residues. Germline V gene data show CDR1 as SGHTS and CDR2 as YDEGEE. As DNA, the CDR3 is TGTGCCAGCACCCCGGGTAGCGGCCCCTACGAGCAGTACTTC. Its translation is CASTPGSGPYEQYF. The full variable domain, its missing parts supplied by reference TRBV5-8 and TRBJ2-7, is EAGVTQSPTHLIKTRGQQATLRCSPISGHTSVYWYQQALGLGLQFLLWYDEGEERNRGNFPPRFSGRQFPNYSSELNVNALELEDSALYLCASTPGSGPYEQYFGPGTRLTVT.

This clone was detected once. The chain has TRBV2 and TRBJ1-3; D not certain. CDR3 size: 15 residues. The germline V and J ends were trimmed by 3 bases and 0 bases, with 9 bases remaining between them. CDR1 and CDR2 from the germline V gene are SNHLY and FYNNEI. The CDR3 DNA reads as TGTGCCAGCAGTGATATGAGGAGCTCTGGAAACACCATATATTTT. Protein: CASSDMRSSGNTIYF.

This chain joins TRBV29-1 and TRBJ2-1, with TRBD1 matching over 7 bases. This CDR3 is 10 amino acids long. V lost 7 bases and J lost 9; bases outside the gene matches: 3. The germline V gene encodes CDR1 SQVTM and CDR2 ANQGSEA. The CDR3 sequence: CSAGQAEQFF. In DNA form, the CDR3 reads TGCAGCGCTGGACAGGCTGAGCAGTTCTTC.

This clone was picked up one time. The chain employs TRBV27 and TRBJ2-7; TRBD2 aligns across 9 bases. This CDR3 contains 15 residues. In germline, CDR1 is MNHEY, CDR2 SMNVEV (reference sequence). The J segment lost 4 bases and the V segment lost 3 bases, leaving 7 bases of the junction unmatched. The CDR3 loop is CASSLTAGGPYEQYV. The CDR3 nucleotides read TGTGCCAGCAGTTTGACGGCGGGAGGGCCGTACGAGCAGTACGTC.

Written as DNA, the CDR3 is TGCGCCAGCAGCCAGGGACTGGAAATGTATGAGAAGCAGTTCTTC. Translation: CASSQGLEMYEKQFF. This sequence joins TRBV4-3 and TRBJ2-1; a possible D gene is TRBD2 (6 bases). The CDR3 is made up of 15 amino acids. Germline V gene sequence: CDR1 LGHNA, CDR2 YSLEER. V lost 3 bases and J lost 11, with 20 bases in between.

The chain joins TRBV5-4 to TRBJ2-3; 13 bases match TRBD2. Germline V CDR1 and CDR2: SGHNT, YYREEE (reference sequence). J lost 3 bases, V lost 4 bases, and 11 bases had no gene match. The CDR3 totals 18 residues. This CDR3 is CASSPGALTSGRTDTQYF. The CDR3 nucleotides are TGTGCCAGCAGCCCGGGTGCCCTGACTAGCGGGAGGACAGATACGCAGTATTTT.

The J gene is TRBJ2-3, the V gene TRBV3-1 (or the pseudogene TRBV3-2), with 10 bases fitting TRBD2. From germline, CDR1 is LGHDT and CDR2 YNNKEL (reference sequence). Losses at the gene ends were 4 bases for V and 4 bases for J; bases not matched to a gene: 5. This CDR3 has 15 amino acids. The CDR3 loop is CASSPSGSMSDTQYF. The DNA of the CDR3 is TGTGCCAGCAGCCCTAGCGGGAGCATGTCAGATACGCAGTATTTT.

The chain carries TRBV5-1 and TRBJ2-1; 9 bases are a match to TRBD2. The CDR3 totals 16 residues. J gave up 6 bases and V 4 bases, and 11 bases lay outside the gene matches. Germline-derived CDR1 and CDR2 are SGHRS and YFSETQ. CDR3 coding DNA: TGCGCCAGCAGCCCCCAGCCGGGACTAGCAGGCAATGAGCAGTTCTTC. This codes for CASSPQPGLAGNEQFF.

This clone came up once. CDR3 DNA sequence: TGTGCCAGCAGCTCCCGTCCCGGTCAGCGGGACAGGGGGCCGGGGACCCAGTACTTC. It codes for CASSSRPGQRDRGPGTQYF. The J gene is TRBJ2-5, the V gene TRBV11-2; 12 bases are shared with TRBD1. V trimming: 4 bases; J trimming: 7 bases; junction bases outside the gene matches: 19. Germline assignment: CDR1 SGHAT and CDR2 FQNNGV. The CDR3 length is 19 residues.

The chain carries TRBV10-3 and TRBJ2-2; 13 bases are a match to TRBD2. This CDR3 region has 18 residues. J was trimmed by 2 bases and V by 0 bases; bases with no gene match: 3. Germline assignment: CDR1 ENHRY and CDR2 SYGVKD. The CDR3, as DNA: TGTGCCATCAGTGAGTCGACTAGCGGGAGGACAAACACCGGGGAGCTGTTTTTT. This codes for CAISESTSGRTNTGELFF.

The V gene is TRBV11-2, the J gene TRBJ1-3; tentatively, D is TRBD1 (6 bases). Germline loops: CDR1 SGHAT, CDR2 FQNNGV. V gave up 5 bases and J gave up 4 bases, with 15 bases separating them. This CDR3 has 15 residues. CDR3 nucleotides: TGTGCCAGCAGCCAGGATGGGGGCTACGGAAACACCATATATTTT. Its protein is CASSQDGGYGNTIYF. The full variable domain, with the rest looked up from reference TRBV11-2 and TRBJ1-3, is EAGVAQSPRYKIIEKRQSVAFWCNPISGHATLYWYQQILGQGPKLLIQFQNNGVVDDSQLPKDRFSAERLKGVDSTLKIQPAKLEDSAVYLCASSQDGGYGNTIYFGEGSWLTVV.

The chain is built from TRBV3-1 (or the pseudogene TRBV3-2) and TRBJ2-1, with TRBD1 as a possible D gene (5 bases). CDR1 and CDR2 from the germline V gene are LGHDT and YNNKEL (reference sequence). V lost 7 bases and J 2 bases, leaving 15 bases between the germline ends. The CDR3 has 15 amino acids. CDR3 sequence: CASTRYQGTYNEQFF. Here the CDR3 DNA reads TGTGCCAGCACCCGGTACCAGGGTACCTACAATGAGCAGTTCTTC.

The gene calls are TRBV20-1 and TRBJ1-1; D gene ambiguous. Germline assignment: CDR1 DFQATT and CDR2 SNEGSKA (reference sequence). The CDR3 extends over 11 amino acids. The germline V and J ends were trimmed by 8 bases and 0 bases, with 7 bases remaining between them. In DNA form, the CDR3 reads TGCAGTACTCACTTGAACACTGAAGCTTTCTTT. Protein product: CSTHLNTEAFF.

J is TRBJ2-5 and V is TRBV11-2; perhaps TRBD1 as D (5 bases). CDR1 SGHAT and CDR2 FQNNGV come from the germline V gene. The length of the CDR3 is 15 residues. Trimming took 3 bases from V and 5 from J, leaving 16 bases between them. CDR3 in DNA: TGTGCCAGCAGCTTTTCGTCGGCTAGGGGCGAGACCCAGTACTTC. Translated, it gives CASSFSSARGETQYF.